This T cell receptor beta chain was retrieved from a study of CD8 T cells in Susac syndrome. The CDR3 sequence is 16 residues long. The V end was cut by 4 bases, the J end by 4 bases, with 19 bases between. From germline, CDR1 is LGHNA and CDR2 YNFKEQ. Roughly 0.45 to 1 ug RNA was reverse transcribed with random hexamers. From the immunoSEQ multiplex PCR reads, TCRdb called clonotypes with MiXCR, one entry per CDR3 protein. This sample yields roughly 200,000 distinct CDR3 sequences, of which around 96% are seen a single time; 0.1% belongs to the top ten. This clonotype was seen once. The chain recombines TRBV4-2 with TRBJ2-5, with D unresolved. The sequence came from a human donor in good health. The sequencing sample was made of CD4+ T cells from PBMCs. The CDR3 nucleotides are TGTGCCAGCAGCCCCCTTATATCAGGCTTCGTAGAGACCCAGTACTTC. As protein: CASSPLISGFVETQYF.